The clone carrying this T cell receptor beta chain was picked up many times. What it recognizes is unknown. Enrollment excluded any patients with other autoimmune diseases, uncontrolled infections, pregnancy or lactation. This CDR3 has 17 residues. V dropped 4 bases and J dropped 2; count of bases not matched to a gene: 8. Germline CDR1 reads MNHNS; CDR2 reads SASEGT. The sample originates from a study of Graves' ophthalmopathy and Graves' hyperthyroidism. Study-level background: Peripheral blood was gathered at first diagnosis, ahead of any treatment whatsoever. Whole-study findings and limits: The model predicted progression of ophthalmopathy with a sensitivity of roughly 71%, and its specificity was 72% to 80%.

Amplifying from RNA transcripts, the study obtained TCR beta CDR3 regions. After a first-round RT-PCR with HTBI primers, a second-round multiplex PCR was run. TCRdb redid the calling of the multiplex PCR reads with MiXCR, one entry per CDR3 protein. Among roughly 400,000 distinct CDR3 sequences, about 16% were seen once, and the ten largest hold roughly 1.5%. The clonotype comes from a woman between 18 and 29 years old with Graves' ophthalmopathy. Sequencing input: peripheral blood. The chain joins TRBV6-1 to TRBJ1-6; 7 bases agree with TRBD1. The CDR3 DNA reads TGTGCCAGCAGTGGCACAGGGGTATCCACCTATAATTCACCCCTCCACTTT. This gives the protein CASSGTGVSTYNSPLHF.